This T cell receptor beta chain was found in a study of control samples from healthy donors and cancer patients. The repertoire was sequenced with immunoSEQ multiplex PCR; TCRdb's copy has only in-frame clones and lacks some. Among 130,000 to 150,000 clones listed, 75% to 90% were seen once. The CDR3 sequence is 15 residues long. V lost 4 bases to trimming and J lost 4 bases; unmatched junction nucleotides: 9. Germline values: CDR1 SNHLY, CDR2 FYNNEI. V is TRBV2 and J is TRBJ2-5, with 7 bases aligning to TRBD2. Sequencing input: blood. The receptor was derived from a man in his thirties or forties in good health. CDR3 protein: CASSGGRGLLETQYF. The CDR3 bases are TGTGCCAGCAGTGGAGGGAGGGGACTACTAGAGACCCAGTACTTC.